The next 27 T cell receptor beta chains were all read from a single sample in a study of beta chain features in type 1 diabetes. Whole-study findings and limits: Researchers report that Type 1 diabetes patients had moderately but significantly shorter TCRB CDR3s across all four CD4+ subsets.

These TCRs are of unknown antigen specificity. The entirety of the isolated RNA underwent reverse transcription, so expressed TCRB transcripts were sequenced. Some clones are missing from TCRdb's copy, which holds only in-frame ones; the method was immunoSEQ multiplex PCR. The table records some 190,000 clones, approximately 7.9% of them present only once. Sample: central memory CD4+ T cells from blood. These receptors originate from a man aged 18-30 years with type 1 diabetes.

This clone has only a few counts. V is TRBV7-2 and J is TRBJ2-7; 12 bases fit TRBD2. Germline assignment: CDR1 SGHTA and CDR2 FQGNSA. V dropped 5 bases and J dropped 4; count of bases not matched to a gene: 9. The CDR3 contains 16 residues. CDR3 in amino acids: CASSASLAGGPYEQYF. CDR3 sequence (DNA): TGTGCCAGCAGCGCCAGCCTAGCGGGAGGGCCTTACGAGCAGTACTTC.

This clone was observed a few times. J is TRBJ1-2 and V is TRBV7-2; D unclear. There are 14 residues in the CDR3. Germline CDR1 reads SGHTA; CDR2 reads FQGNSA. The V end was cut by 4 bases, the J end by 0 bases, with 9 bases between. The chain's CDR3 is CASSSGGANYGYTF. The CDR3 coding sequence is TGTGCCAGCAGCTCCGGTGGAGCTAACTATGGCTACACCTTC. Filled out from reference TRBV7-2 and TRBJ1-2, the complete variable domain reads GAGVSQSPSNKVTEKGKDVELRCDPISGHTALYWYRQSLGQGLEFLIYFQGNSAPDKSGLPSDRFSAERTGGSVSTLTIQRTQQEDSAVYLCASSSGGANYGYTFGSGTRLTVV.

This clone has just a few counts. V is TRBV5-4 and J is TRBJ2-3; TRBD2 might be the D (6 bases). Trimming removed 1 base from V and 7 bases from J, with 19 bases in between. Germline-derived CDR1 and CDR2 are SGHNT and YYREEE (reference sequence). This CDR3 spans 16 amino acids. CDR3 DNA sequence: TGTGCCAGCAGCTTGTTGTCAGGCGGCGGGGTGAATACGCAGTATTTT. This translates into CASSLLSGGGVNTQYF.

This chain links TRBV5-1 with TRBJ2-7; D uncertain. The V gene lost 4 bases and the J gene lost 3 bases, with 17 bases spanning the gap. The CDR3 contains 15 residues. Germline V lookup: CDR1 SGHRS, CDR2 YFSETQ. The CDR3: CASSPRDSPGYEQYF. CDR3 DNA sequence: TGCGCCAGCAGCCCCCGAGACTCCCCTGGCTACGAGCAGTACTTC.

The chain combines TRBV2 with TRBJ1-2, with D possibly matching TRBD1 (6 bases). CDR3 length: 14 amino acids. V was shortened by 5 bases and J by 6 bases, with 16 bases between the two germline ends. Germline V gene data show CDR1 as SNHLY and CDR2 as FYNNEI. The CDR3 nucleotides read TGTGCCAGCAGTCTGGACAGCTTTTTCGATGGCTACACCTTC. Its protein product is CASSLDSFFDGYTF.

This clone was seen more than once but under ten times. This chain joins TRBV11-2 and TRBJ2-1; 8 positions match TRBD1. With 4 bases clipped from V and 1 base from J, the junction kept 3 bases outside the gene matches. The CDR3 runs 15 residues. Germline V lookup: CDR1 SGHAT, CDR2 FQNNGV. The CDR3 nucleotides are TGTGCCAGCAGCTCCGGACAGGGTTCCTACAATGAGCAGTTCTTC. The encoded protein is CASSSGQGSYNEQFF.

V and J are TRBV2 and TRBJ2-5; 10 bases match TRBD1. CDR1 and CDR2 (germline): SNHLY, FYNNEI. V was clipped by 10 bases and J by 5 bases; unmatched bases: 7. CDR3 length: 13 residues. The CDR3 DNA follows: TGTGCCACTGACAGGGGGCGAGGGGAGACCCAGTACTTC. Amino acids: CATDRGRGETQYF. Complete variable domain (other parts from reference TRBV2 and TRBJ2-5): EPEVTQTPSHQVTQMGQEVILRCVPISNHLYFYWYRQILGQKVEFLVSFYNNEISEKSEIFDDQFSVERPDGSNFTLKIRSTKLEDSAMYFCATDRGRGETQYFGPGTRLLVL.

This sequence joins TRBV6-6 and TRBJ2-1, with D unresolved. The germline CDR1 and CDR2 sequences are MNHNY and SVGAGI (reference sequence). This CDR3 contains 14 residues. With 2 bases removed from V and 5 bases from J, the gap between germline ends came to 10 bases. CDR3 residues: CASSYDHTHNEQFF. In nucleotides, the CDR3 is TGTGCCAGCAGTTACGATCACACACACAATGAGCAGTTCTTC.

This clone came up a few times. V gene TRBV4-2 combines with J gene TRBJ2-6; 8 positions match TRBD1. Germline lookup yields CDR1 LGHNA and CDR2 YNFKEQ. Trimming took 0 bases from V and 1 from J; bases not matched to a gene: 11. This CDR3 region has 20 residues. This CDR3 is CASSQDPPGQGKSGANVLTF. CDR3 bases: TGTGCCAGCAGCCAAGATCCACCCGGACAGGGAAAGTCTGGGGCCAACGTCCTGACTTTC.

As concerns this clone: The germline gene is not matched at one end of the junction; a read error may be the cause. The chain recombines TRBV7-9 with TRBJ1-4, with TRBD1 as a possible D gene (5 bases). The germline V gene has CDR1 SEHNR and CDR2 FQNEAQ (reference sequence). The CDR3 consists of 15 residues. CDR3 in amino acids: CASSLASGGGEKLFF. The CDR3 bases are TGTGCCAGCAGCCTAGCCTCGGGCGGGGGTGAAAAACTGTTTTTT.

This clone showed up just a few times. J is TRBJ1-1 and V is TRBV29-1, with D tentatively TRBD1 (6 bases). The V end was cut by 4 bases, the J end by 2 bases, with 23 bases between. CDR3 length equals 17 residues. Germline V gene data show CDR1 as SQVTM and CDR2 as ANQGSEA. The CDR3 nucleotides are TGCAGCGTTGCCCGGGGGGACACCAGGGAAGCTAACACTGAAGCTTTCTTT. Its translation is CSVARGDTREANTEAFF.

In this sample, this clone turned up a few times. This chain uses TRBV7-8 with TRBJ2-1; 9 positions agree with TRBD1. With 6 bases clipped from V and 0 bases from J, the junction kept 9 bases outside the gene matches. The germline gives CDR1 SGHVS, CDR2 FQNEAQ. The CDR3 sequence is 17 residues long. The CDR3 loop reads CASSQDPGQGSYNEQFF. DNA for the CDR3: TGTGCCAGCAGTCAGGATCCGGGACAGGGCTCCTACAATGAGCAGTTCTTC.

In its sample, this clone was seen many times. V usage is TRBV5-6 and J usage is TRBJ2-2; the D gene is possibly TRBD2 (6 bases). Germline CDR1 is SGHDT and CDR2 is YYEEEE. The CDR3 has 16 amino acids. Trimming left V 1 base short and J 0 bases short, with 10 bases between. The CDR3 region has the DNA TGTGCCAGCAGCTTGAGGCGGGGCGCGAACACCGGGGAGCTGTTTTTT. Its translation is CASSLRRGANTGELFF. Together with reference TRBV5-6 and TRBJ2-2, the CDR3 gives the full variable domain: DAGVTQSPTHLIKTRGQQVTLRCSPKSGHDTVSWYQQALGQGPQFIFQYYEEEERQRGNFPDRFSGHQFPNYSSELNVNALLLGDSALYLCASSLRRGANTGELFFGEGSRLTVL.

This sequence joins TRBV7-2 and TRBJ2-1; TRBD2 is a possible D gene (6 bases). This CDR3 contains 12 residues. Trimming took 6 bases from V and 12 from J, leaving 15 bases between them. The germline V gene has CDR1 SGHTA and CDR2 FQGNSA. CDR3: CASSRDLSGQFF. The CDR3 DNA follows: TGTGCCAGCAGTCGGGACTTAAGCGGGCAGTTCTTC.

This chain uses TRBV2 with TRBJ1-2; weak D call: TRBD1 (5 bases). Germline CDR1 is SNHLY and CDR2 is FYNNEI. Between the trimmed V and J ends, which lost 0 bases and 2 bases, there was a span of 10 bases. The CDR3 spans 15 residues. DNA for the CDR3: TGTGCCAGCAGTGAAGCCGAGACAGAGAACTATGGCTACACCTTC. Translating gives CASSEAETENYGYTF.

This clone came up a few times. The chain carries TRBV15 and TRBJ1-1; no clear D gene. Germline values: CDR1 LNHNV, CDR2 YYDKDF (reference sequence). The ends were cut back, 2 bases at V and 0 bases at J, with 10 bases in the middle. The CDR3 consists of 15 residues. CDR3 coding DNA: TGTGCCACCAGCAGATCAATACAGTTGAACACTGAAGCTTTCTTT. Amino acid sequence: CATSRSIQLNTEAFF.

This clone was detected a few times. The CDR3 DNA reads TGTGCCAGCAGCTTAGGAGGCAATGTTGGTGTAGCCTTAGAGACCCAGTACTTC. Protein: CASSLGGNVGVALETQYF. V usage is TRBV7-7 and J usage is TRBJ2-5; D uncertain. V shed 1 base and J shed 4 bases, with 22 bases lying between them. The germline V gene has CDR1 SSHAT and CDR2 FNYEAQ (reference sequence). The CDR3 has 18 amino acids.

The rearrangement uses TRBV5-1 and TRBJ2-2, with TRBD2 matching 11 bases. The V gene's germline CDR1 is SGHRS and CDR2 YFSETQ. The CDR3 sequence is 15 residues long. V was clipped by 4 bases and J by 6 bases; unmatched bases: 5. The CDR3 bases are TGCGCCAGCAGCCTAACTAGCGGGAGCCCCGGGGAGCTGTTTTTT. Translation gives CASSLTSGSPGELFF.

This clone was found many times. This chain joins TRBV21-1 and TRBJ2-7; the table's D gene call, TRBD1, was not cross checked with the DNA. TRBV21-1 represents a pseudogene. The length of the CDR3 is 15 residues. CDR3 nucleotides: TGTGCCAGCAGCAAACCACGGGACAGCTCCTACGAGCAGTACTTC. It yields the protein CASSKPRDSSYEQYF.

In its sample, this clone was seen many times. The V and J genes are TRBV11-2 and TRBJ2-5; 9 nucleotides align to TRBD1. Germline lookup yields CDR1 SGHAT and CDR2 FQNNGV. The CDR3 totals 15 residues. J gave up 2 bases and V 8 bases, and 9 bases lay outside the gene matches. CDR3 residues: CASGGTGRVQETQYF. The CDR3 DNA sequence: TGTGCCAGCGGCGGGACAGGGAGGGTACAAGAGACCCAGTACTTC.

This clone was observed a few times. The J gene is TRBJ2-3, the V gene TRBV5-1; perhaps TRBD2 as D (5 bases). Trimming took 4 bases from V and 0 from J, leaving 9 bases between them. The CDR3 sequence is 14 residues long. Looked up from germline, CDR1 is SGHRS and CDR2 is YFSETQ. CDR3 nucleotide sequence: TGCGCCAGCAGCCAGCGACTAAGCACAGATACGCAGTATTTT. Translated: CASSQRLSTDTQYF.

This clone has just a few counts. Written as DNA, the CDR3 is TGTGCCAGCTCACCAACCAGTGGGGACTACGAGCAGTACTTC. Amino acids: CASSPTSGDYEQYF. V gene TRBV18 combines with J gene TRBJ2-5; D not resolved. The DNA end is more similar to TRBJ2-7, so the J call may be wrong. Germline V CDR1 and CDR2: KGHSH, LQKENI. The CDR3 totals 14 residues.

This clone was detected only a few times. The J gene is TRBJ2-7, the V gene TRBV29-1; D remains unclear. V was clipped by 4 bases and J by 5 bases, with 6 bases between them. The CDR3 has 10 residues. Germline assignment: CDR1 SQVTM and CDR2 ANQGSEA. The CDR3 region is CSVGGHEQYF. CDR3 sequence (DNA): TGCAGCGTTGGTGGGCACGAGCAGTACTTC.

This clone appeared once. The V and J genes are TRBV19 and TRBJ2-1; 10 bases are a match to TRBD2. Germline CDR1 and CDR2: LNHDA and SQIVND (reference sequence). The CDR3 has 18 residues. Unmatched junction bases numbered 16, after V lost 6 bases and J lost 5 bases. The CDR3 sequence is CASSTGLAGAAGDNEQFF. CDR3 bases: TGTGCCAGTAGCACGGGGCTAGCGGGAGCTGCGGGGGACAATGAGCAGTTCTTC.

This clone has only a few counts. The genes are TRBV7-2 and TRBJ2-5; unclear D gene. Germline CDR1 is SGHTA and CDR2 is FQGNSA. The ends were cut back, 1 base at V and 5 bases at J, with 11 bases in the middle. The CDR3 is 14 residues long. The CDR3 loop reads CASSLVRLSETQYF. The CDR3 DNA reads TGTGCCAGCAGCTTAGTCAGGTTGTCTGAGACCCAGTACTTC.

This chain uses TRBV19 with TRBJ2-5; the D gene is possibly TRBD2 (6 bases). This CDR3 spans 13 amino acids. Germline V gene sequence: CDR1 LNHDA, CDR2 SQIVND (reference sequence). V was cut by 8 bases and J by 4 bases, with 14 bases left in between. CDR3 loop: CASSGDHGETQYF. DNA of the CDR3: TGTGCCAGTTCGGGGGACCACGGAGAGACCCAGTACTTC.

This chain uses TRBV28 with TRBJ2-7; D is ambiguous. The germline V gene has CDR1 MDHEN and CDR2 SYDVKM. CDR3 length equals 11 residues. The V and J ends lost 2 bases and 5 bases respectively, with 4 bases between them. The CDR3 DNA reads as TGTGCCAGCAGTTTAGAGAACGAGCAGTACTTC. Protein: CASSLENEQYF.